This T cell receptor beta chain is drawn from a study of OX40 agonist ivuxolimab in advanced cancers. Some clones are missing from TCRdb's copy, which holds only in-frame ones; the method was immunoSEQ multiplex PCR. The table has around 70,000 clones, 80% to 85% seen once; the top ten hold 2% to 3%. The study's findings and limits: Average numbers of expanded clones were greater in CD8+ T cells than in CD4+.

CDR1 MNHNY and CDR2 SVGAGI come from the germline V gene (reference sequence). The CDR3 spans 14 residues. Trimming removed 0 bases from V and 8 bases from J; junction bases left unmatched: 3. Notes on this clone: Its antigen is not identified.

This rearrangement joins TRBV6-6 to TRBJ2-1; 8 nucleotides agree with TRBD2. This TCR derives from an adult with an advanced solid tumor such as melanoma, head and neck, liver or kidney cancer. Sequenced material: CD4+ or CD8+ T cells sorted from blood, taken in a trial of the OX40 agonist ivuxolimab. The CDR3, as DNA: TGTGCCAGCAGTTACTCGAAAGCGGGGGATGAGCAGTTCTTC. Its translation is CASSYSKAGDEQFF.